This TCR beta chain appears in the sequencing data of a study of human versus mouse CDR3 diversity and MHC coevolution. In regard to this clone: Its matching antigen is unknown. Germline is not matched at one junction end, which may reflect a read error.

Findings and caveats of the study: iCHAO1 estimated the human TCR beta repertoire at about 1.6 million clonotypes. The lowest clonal inequality scores came from most of the three human donors.

This table comes from immunoSEQ multiplex PCR, and its TCRdb copy is limited to in-frame clones, with some not included. The table includes over 60,000 clones, just under 95% detected once. The sequence derives from a person aged 25-75 years in good health. The source material was naive CD4+ T cells from blood. Subset given: CD45RO-negative CD62L-positive naive CD4 T cells.

CDR3 bases: TGCAGCGTCGAAGGACTCAGGGAAGGCGCTGAAGCTTTCTTT. Amino acid sequence: CSVEGLREGAEAFF. The rearrangement joins TRBV29-1 to TRBJ1-1; weak D call: TRBD1 (5 bases). The germline CDR1 and CDR2 sequences are SQVTM and ANQGSEA. This CDR3 is 14 amino acids long.